A single sample is the source of the 22 T cell receptor beta chains below, sequenced in a study of CD8+CD57+ T cells in acquired aplastic anemia. Whoever was chosen for sequencing had shown CD8+CD57+ cell expansion by flow cytometry. The study profiled TCR beta VDJ and CDR3 using genomic DNA as template. TCRdb fed the reads into MiXCR, producing one record per CDR3 protein. This table holds 150,000 to 200,000 distinct CDR3 sequences, 40% to 55% found once. Sequencing was performed on sorted CD4+, CD8+, or CD8+CD57+ T cells (not recorded which) from PBMCs. These receptors all stem from a human donor with aplastic anemia.

Details on this clonotype: Compared with germline, one end of the junction differs, possibly owing to a read error. The CDR3 reads CATSREAKRDEQVF. In DNA form, the CDR3 reads TGTGCCACCAGCAGAGAGGCCAAAAGAGATGAGCAGGTCTTC. The rearrangement uses TRBV15 and TRBJ2-1; D ambiguous. CDR3 length equals 14 residues. Germline CDR1 and CDR2: LNHNV and YYDKDF (reference sequence).

Comments on this clonotype: This likely comes from a read error, as the CDR3 has no conserved phenylalanine or tryptophan at its end. The chain employs TRBV5-1 and TRBJ1-2, with 7 nucleotides matching TRBD1. Germline-derived CDR1 and CDR2 are SGHRS and YFSETQ. The J segment lost 2 bases and the V segment lost 0 bases, leaving 4 bases of the junction unmatched. This CDR3 region has 15 residues. The CDR3 sequence is CASSLGQGENYGYTL. As DNA, the CDR3 is TGCGCCAGCAGCTTGGGACAGGGAGAGAACTATGGCTACACCCTC.

In its sample, this clonotype was seen many times. The V call is TRBV6-1, the J call TRBJ2-1; D is possibly TRBD2 (5 bases). CDR3 length: 13 amino acids. The V gene's germline CDR1 is MNHNS and CDR2 SASEGT. V was shortened by 7 bases and J by 4 bases, with 11 bases between the two germline ends. CDR3 sequence: CASTRDGYNEQFF. CDR3 DNA: TGTGCCAGCACACGGGATGGGTACAATGAGCAGTTCTTC.

The sample holds many counts of this clonotype. The chain has TRBV20-1 and TRBJ2-2; perhaps TRBD1 as D (6 bases). Germline-derived CDR1 and CDR2 are DFQATT and SNEGSKA (reference sequence). V lost 6 bases and J lost 6, with 14 bases in between. The length of the CDR3 is 13 residues. The CDR3: CSAVQGSPGELFF. The CDR3 DNA reads TGCAGTGCCGTACAGGGTTCCCCCGGGGAGCTGTTTTTT.

The chain recombines TRBV7-2 with TRBJ2-1; no firm D call. CDR1 is SGHTA, CDR2 FQGNSA, per germline. CDR3 length: 13 amino acids. V lost 2 bases and J 8 bases, leaving 10 bases between the germline ends. The CDR3 sequence is CASSLTAFDEQFF. CDR3 DNA sequence: TGTGCCAGCAGCTTAACGGCTTTCGATGAGCAGTTCTTC. Filled out from reference TRBV7-2 and TRBJ2-1, the complete variable domain reads GAGVSQSPSNKVTEKGKDVELRCDPISGHTALYWYRQSLGQGLEFLIYFQGNSAPDKSGLPSDRFSAERTGGSVSTLTIQRTQQEDSAVYLCASSLTAFDEQFFGPGTRLTVL.

The chain carries TRBV10-3 and TRBJ2-3; the match to TRBD1 covers 7 bases. The germline gives CDR1 ENHRY, CDR2 SYGVKD. Trimming removed 4 bases from V and 2 bases from J; junction bases left unmatched: 3. The CDR3 has 14 residues. CDR3 protein: CAISGGQDTDTQYF. Written as DNA, the CDR3 is TGTGCCATCAGTGGTGGACAGGACACAGATACGCAGTATTTT.

Ten or more counts support this clonotype. The V call is TRBV4-2, the J call TRBJ2-1, with TRBD2 matching over 13 bases. Germline V gene data show CDR1 as LGHNA and CDR2 as YNFKEQ. J gave up 8 bases and V 5 bases, and 3 bases lay outside the gene matches. This CDR3 is built from 14 residues. The chain's CDR3 is CASSKGLAGYEQFF. The CDR3 nucleotides are TGTGCCAGCAGCAAGGGACTAGCGGGATATGAGCAGTTCTTC.

The CDR3 DNA sequence: TGTGCCAGCAGCCTCGCTTTAATCGTCGGTCATGGCTACACCTTC. Translated: CASSLALIVGHGYTF. This chain uses TRBV28 with TRBJ1-2; no definite D call. CDR1 is MDHEN and CDR2 is SYDVKM in the germline V gene. Trimming removed 6 bases from V and 6 bases from J, with 20 bases in between. The CDR3 has 15 amino acids.

The rearrangement joins TRBV20-1 to TRBJ2-7; no clear D gene. CDR1 is DFQATT, CDR2 SNEGSKA, per germline (reference sequence). The CDR3 is 12 residues long. The V and J ends lost 6 bases and 1 base respectively, with 10 bases between them. The chain's CDR3 is CSAPWLSYEQYF. The CDR3 nucleotides read TGCAGTGCCCCCTGGCTATCCTACGAGCAGTACTTC.

This clonotype was seen a few times. This chain joins TRBV10-2 and TRBJ1-1; unclear D gene. V dropped 0 bases and J dropped 2 bases, with 10 bases sitting between them. CDR1 and CDR2 (germline): WSHSY, SAAADI. This CDR3 is 15 amino acids long. As DNA, the CDR3 is TGCGCCAGCAGTGAGTCGATGGCCGCAAACACTGAAGCTTTCTTT. Translated, it gives CASSESMAANTEAFF.

V usage is TRBV12-3 or TRBV12-4 and J usage is TRBJ2-1; D is perhaps TRBD1 or TRBD2 (6 bases each). The CDR3 extends over 13 amino acids. Trimming pared 8 bases from V and 10 bases from J, leaving 18 bases between. The CDR3 region is CASVGGLSYEQFF. The CDR3 DNA follows: TGTGCCAGCGTGGGGGGCTTGTCCTACGAGCAGTTCTTC.

The chain combines TRBV19 with TRBJ2-7, with 7 bases fitting TRBD1. In germline, CDR1 is LNHDA, CDR2 SQIVND (reference sequence). The CDR3 spans 14 residues. V lost 5 bases and J lost 6; bases outside the gene matches: 10. CDR3 sequence (DNA): TGTGCCAGTAGTCCCTCAGCACAGGGGCTCGAGCAGTACTTC. This sequence encodes CASSPSAQGLEQYF.

This clonotype was observed many times. V and J are TRBV29-1 and TRBJ2-3; maybe TRBD2 (8 bases). Germline V gene lookup returns CDR1 SQVTM and CDR2 ANQGSEA. Trimming stripped 7 bases from V and 3 bases from J, with 20 bases between. The CDR3 is made up of 15 amino acids. CDR3 loop: CSAGGGRGATDTQYF. The CDR3 nucleotides read TGCAGCGCCGGGGGGGGCAGGGGGGCGACAGATACGCAGTATTTT.

This clonotype has at least ten counts. The chain employs TRBV12-3 or TRBV12-4 and TRBJ2-7; perhaps TRBD2 as D (5 bases). V dropped 7 bases and J dropped 7 bases, with 17 bases sitting between them. The CDR3 loop spans 13 amino acids. The CDR3 loop reads CASTSGNRHEQYF. The CDR3, as DNA: TGTGCCAGCACCTCCGGGAATCGGCATGAGCAGTACTTC.

The V gene is TRBV6-9, the J gene TRBJ2-3; 7 bases map to TRBD1. There are 13 residues in the CDR3. Germline values: CDR1 MNHGY, CDR2 SVAAGI. The V gene end was trimmed by 6 bases and the J gene end by 6 bases; junction bases not matched to a gene: 6. CDR3 in amino acids: CASRHDREDTQYF. The DNA of the CDR3 is TGTGCCAGCAGACACGACAGGGAGGATACGCAGTATTTT.

In its sample, this clonotype was seen many times. The chain employs TRBV5-1 and TRBJ1-1, with 7 positions matching TRBD1. The CDR3 has 14 residues. V shed 3 bases, J shed 3 bases, and the junction held 5 bases outside the gene matches. Per germline, CDR1 SGHRS and CDR2 YFSETQ. CDR3 loop: CASSSLTGDTEAFF. CDR3 nucleotide sequence: TGCGCCAGCAGCTCATTAACAGGGGACACTGAAGCTTTCTTT.

Ten or more counts support this clonotype. J is TRBJ2-3 and V is TRBV7-3; D possibly corresponds to TRBD2 (6 bases). Germline values: CDR1 SGHTA, CDR2 FQGTGA. This CDR3 is 16 amino acids long. The V and J ends lost 5 bases and 4 bases respectively, with 19 bases between them. The chain's CDR3 is CASSVGDFRDADTQYF. CDR3 DNA sequence: TGTGCCAGCAGCGTTGGGGACTTTAGGGACGCAGATACGCAGTATTTT.

As concerns this clonotype: Germline and junction disagree at one end, which may indicate a read error. This chain uses TRBV5-5 with TRBJ2-7, with 7 bases fitting TRBD1. The CDR3 is 13 amino acids. The germline V gene encodes CDR1 SGHKS and CDR2 YYEKEE (reference sequence). The CDR3 DNA reads TGTGCCAGCAGTAGGACAGGCGGCTACGGGCAGTACTTC. It yields the protein CASSRTGGYGQYF.

This clonotype was counted many times. V usage is TRBV6-1 and J usage is TRBJ1-6, with D maybe TRBD1 (5 bases). Germline CDR1 is MNHNS and CDR2 is SASEGT. V lost 8 bases, J lost 7 bases, and 18 bases lay in between. The CDR3 consists of 15 residues. The CDR3 bases are TGTGCCAGCGGGGGACGGCTGAAACCCAATTCACCCCTCCACTTT. It codes for CASGGRLKPNSPLHF.

This clonotype was picked up many times. J is TRBJ2-7 and V is TRBV7-3, with D hard to call. Germline CDR1 SGHTA, CDR2 FQGTGA. There are 15 residues in the CDR3. V was shortened by 2 bases and J by 3 bases, with 14 bases between the two germline ends. CDR3: CASSLQSGKIYEQYF. In nucleotides, the CDR3 is TGTGCCAGCAGCTTACAGTCTGGCAAGATCTACGAGCAGTACTTC. Looking up the rest from reference TRBV7-3 and TRBJ2-7 gives the full variable domain: GAGVSQTPSNKVTEKGKYVELRCDPISGHTALYWYRQSLGQGPEFLIYFQGTGAADDSGLPNDRFFAVRPEGSVSTLKIQRTERGDSAVYLCASSLQSGKIYEQYFGPGTRLTVT.

This rearrangement joins TRBV20-1 to TRBJ1-5; 8 bases map to TRBD1. Germline loops: CDR1 DFQATT, CDR2 SNEGSKA (reference sequence). The CDR3 has 15 residues. V lost 0 bases to trimming and J lost 7 bases; unmatched junction nucleotides: 8. CDR3 sequence (DNA): TGCAGTGCTAGAGATCGACAGGGGCTCGTACAGCCCCAGCATTTT. Translation: CSARDRQGLVQPQHF.

This clonotype has only a few counts. The gene calls are TRBV2 and TRBJ2-7; TRBD2 agrees at 13 bases. The ends lost 7 bases at V and 1 base at J; junction bases unmatched: 4. Germline CDR1 is SNHLY and CDR2 is FYNNEI. This CDR3 is 15 amino acids long. As DNA, the CDR3 is TGTGCCAGCACCAGGACTAGCGGGGGATCCTACGAGCAGTACTTC. It specifies CASTRTSGGSYEQYF.